This T cell receptor beta chain was retrieved from a study of spatial heterogeneity in lung cancer. Background on the study: More than eight raw reads, on average, carried each unique TCR and UMI combination. General study findings and limits: Tracking of tumor mutation counts was seen in expanded intratumoral alpha and beta TCR counts. Coverage of tumor T cells, an estimated figure, was about 7.5% for alpha and around 12% for beta chains.

Germline lookup yields CDR1 DFQATT and CDR2 SNEGSKA (reference sequence). Losses at the gene ends were 6 bases for V and 4 bases for J; bases not matched to a gene: 5. The CDR3 spans 13 residues. Noted time point: sample taken at primary tumor resection. The input material, whole RNA from tumor, nontumor lung or frozen PBMC, was sequenced unsorted. All TCR cDNA molecules were individually tagged with a unique molecular identifier. TCRdb redid the calling of the 5' RACE reads with MiXCR, one entry per CDR3 protein. Of 10,000 to 12,000 distinct CDR3 sequences detected, about an eighth appear once; the ten largest clones hold roughly 13%. This clonotype was detected only a few times. As yet, its antigen is unknown.

The chain links TRBV20-1 to TRBJ1-3, with 8 positions matching TRBD1. The clonotype originates from a female donor with early-stage non-small cell lung cancer. This material consisted of lung tumor tissue, taken at surgery. The CDR3 spells CSAEDRGGNTIYF. As DNA, the CDR3 is TGCAGTGCCGAAGACAGGGGAGGAAACACCATATATTTT.